This T cell receptor beta chain comes out of a study of human T cells and chemical hapten exposure. About the study: Patch tests put 0.01% DPC on the upper back, and the results were checked at 6 days.

This clonotype was found a few times. Time point reported: patch test 2, 6 weeks after DPC sensitization. This sample's treatment: therapeutic diphenylcyclopropenone sensitization with weekly scalp DPC. At patch-test visits, sampling came before the patch test. Unseparated into fractions, whole blood served as the source from which total RNA was extracted. The CDR3 runs to 16 residues. V shed 6 bases and J shed 7 bases, with 22 bases lying between them. Germline values: CDR1 MDHEN, CDR2 SYDVKM. TCRdb reanalysed the RACE reads using MiXCR and keeps one entry per CDR3 protein. Of tens of thousands of distinct CDR3 sequences listed, 11% are singletons.

Sequenced here: whole blood, sampled in connection with sensitization to the hapten diphenylcyclopropenone (DPC). The chain links TRBV28 to TRBJ2-1, with D perhaps matching TRBD1 or TRBD2 (5 bases each). The sequence was obtained from a man in his forties or fifties with alopecia areata. Some clones in this sample may be carry-over from other donors' samples. This chain's CDR3 is CASSRRPGPVSNEQFF. DNA of the CDR3: TGTGCCAGCAGCCGACGGCCGGGACCCGTGTCGAATGAGCAGTTCTTC.